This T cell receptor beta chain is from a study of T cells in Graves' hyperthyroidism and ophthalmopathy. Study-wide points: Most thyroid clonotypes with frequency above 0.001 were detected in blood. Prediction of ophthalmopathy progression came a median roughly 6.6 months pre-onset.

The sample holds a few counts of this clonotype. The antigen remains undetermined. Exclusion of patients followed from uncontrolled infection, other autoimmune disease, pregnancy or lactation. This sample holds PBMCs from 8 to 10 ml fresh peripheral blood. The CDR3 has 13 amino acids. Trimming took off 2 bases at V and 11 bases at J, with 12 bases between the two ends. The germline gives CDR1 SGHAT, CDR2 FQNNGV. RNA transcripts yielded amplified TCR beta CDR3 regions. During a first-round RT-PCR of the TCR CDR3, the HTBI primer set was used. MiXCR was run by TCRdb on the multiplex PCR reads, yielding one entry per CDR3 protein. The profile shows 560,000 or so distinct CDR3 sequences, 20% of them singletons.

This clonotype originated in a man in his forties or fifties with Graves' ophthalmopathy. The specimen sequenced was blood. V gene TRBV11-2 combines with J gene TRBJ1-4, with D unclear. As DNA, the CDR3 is TGTGCCAGCAGCTTAAGCTCCGGGAGCAAACTGTTTTTT. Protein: CASSLSSGSKLFF.